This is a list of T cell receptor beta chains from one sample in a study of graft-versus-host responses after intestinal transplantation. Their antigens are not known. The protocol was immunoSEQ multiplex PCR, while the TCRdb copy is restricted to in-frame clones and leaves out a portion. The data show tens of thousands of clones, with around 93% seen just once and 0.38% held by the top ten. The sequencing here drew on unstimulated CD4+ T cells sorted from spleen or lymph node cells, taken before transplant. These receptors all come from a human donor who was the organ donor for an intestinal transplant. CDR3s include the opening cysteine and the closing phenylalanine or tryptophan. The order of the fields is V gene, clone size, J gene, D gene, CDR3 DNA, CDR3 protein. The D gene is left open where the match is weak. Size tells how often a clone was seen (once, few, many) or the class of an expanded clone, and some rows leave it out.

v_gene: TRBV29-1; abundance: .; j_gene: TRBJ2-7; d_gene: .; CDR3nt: TGCAGCGTTGTACAGGCCTACGAGCAGTACTTC; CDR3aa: CSVVQAYEQYF
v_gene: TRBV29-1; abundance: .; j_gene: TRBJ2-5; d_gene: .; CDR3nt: TGCAGCGCCCGAGGTCCTACCCAGGAGACCCAGTACTTC; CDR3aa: CSARGPTQETQYF
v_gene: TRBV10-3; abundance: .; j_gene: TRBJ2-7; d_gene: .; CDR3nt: TGTGCCATCAGTGAGAACCGTCTCTCCTACGAGCAGTACTTC; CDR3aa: CAISENRLSYEQYF
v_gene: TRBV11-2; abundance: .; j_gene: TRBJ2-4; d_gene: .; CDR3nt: TGTGCCAGCAGCCCACCCCCCTTGGTCCTAAACATTCAGTACTTC; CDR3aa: CASSPPPLVLNIQYF
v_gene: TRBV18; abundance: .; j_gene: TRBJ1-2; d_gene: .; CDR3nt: TGTGCCAGCTCACCGTGGGACCCGTCTAACTATGGCTACACCTTC; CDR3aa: CASSPWDPSNYGYTF
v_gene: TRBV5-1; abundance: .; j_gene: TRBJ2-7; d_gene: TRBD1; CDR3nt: TGCGCCAGCAGCCCCACAGGGGGCGACGCCTACGAGCAGTACTTC; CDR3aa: CASSPTGGDAYEQYF
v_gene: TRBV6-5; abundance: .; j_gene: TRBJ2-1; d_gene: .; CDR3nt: TGTGCCAGCAGTTACCGGCAGGGAGCTACCCCAGAGTTCTTC; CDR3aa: CASSYRQGATPEFF
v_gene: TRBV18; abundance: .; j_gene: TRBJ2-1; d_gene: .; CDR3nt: TGTGCCAGCTCACCACCGTACAATGAGCAGTTCTTC; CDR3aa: CASSPPYNEQFF
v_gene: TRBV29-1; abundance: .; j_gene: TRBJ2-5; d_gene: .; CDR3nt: TGCAGCGTTGATCGCATTCAAGAGACCCAGTACTTC; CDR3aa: CSVDRIQETQYF
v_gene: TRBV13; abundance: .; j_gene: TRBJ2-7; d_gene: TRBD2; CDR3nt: TGTGCCAGCAGCTTAAGGAATACGGGGGGGCTATACGAGCAGTACTTC; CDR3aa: CASSLRNTGGLYEQYF
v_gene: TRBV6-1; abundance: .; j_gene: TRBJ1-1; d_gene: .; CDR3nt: TGTGCCAGCAGTGCAAAGGGCACTGAAGCTTTCTTT; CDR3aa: CASSAKGTEAFF
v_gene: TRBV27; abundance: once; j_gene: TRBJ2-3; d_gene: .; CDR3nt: TGTGCCAGCAGTTTTTGGGGGGCTCCCCACACAGATACGCAGTATTTT; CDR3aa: CASSFWGAPHTDTQYF
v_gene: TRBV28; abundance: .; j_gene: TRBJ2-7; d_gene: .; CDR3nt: TGTGCCAGCAGTCCCCCTCCCCGGGTGGACGAGCAGTACTTC; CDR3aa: CASSPPPRVDEQYF
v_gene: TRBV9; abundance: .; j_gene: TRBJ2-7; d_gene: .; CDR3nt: TGTGCCAGCAGCCCCAGCTCCCAGTCCTACGAGCAGTACTTC; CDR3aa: CASSPSSQSYEQYF
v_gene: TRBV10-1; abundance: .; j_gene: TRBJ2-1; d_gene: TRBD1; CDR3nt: TGCGCCAGAGGGACAGGGGAAGGGATAGGCAATGAGCAGTTCTTC; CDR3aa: CARGTGEGIGNEQFF
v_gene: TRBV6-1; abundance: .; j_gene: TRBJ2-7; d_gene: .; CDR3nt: TGTGCCAGCAGTGTTAACTACGAGCAGTACTTC; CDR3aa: CASSVNYEQYF
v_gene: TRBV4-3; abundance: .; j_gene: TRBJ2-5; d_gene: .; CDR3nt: TGCGCCAGCAGCCAAGGAGACAGGAGCCAGACCCAGTACTTC; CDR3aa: CASSQGDRSQTQYF
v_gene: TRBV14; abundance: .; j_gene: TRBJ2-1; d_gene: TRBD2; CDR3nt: TGTGCCAGCAGCCAAGATTGGACAGGGACAGGACTAGCGGGGGGGGAGCAGTTCTTC; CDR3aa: CASSQDWTGTGLAGGEQFF
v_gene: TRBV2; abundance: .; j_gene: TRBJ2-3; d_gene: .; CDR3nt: TGTGCCAGCAGGCGCGAAATAGACACGCAGTATTTT; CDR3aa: CASRREIDTQYF
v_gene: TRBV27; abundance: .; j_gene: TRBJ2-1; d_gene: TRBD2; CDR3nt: TGTGCCAGCAGTTTAGGGACTAGCTACAATGAGCAGTTCTTC; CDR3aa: CASSLGTSYNEQFF
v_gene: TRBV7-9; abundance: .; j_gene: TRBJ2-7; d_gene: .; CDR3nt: TGTGCCAGCAGCTCCCAAACTAAATCGAGCCTCTTC; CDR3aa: CASSSQTKSSLF
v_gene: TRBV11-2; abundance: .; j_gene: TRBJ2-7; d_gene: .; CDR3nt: TGTGCCAGCAGCTTAGCGCCGGCCCGCTCCTACGAGCAGTACTTC; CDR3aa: CASSLAPARSYEQYF
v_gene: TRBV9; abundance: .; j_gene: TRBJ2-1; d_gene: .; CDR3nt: TGTGCCAGCAGCGTAGTTCGGGCGGGTGAGCAGTTCTTC; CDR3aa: CASSVVRAGEQFF
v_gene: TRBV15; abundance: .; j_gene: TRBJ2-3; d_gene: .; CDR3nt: TGTGCCACCAGCAGAGATCCAGCGGATACGCAGTATTTT; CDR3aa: CATSRDPADTQYF